This T cell receptor (beta chain) was identified in a study of blood T cell repertoires in COVID-19. Looking at the study overall: From the United States, Italy and Spain came samples of acute and convalescent COVID-19.

TCRdb keeps only in-frame clones here, not all; method: immunoSEQ multiplex PCR. In the table there are 270,000 or so clones, 65% to 85% of which are singletons. After removal of 0 bases from V and 10 bases from J, the junction contained 3 bases not matched to a gene. The V gene's germline CDR1 is SGHNT and CDR2 YYREEE (reference sequence). This CDR3 is 14 amino acids long. The chain uses TRBV5-4 and TRBJ1-6; 8 nucleotides agree with TRBD1. Input material: PBMCs or T cells enriched from blood (not recorded which). The sequence derives from a man between 45 and 60 years old who had recovered from COVID-19. As DNA, the CDR3 is TGTGCCAGCAGCTTGGGGCAGGGGGCCTCACCCCTCCACTTT. Protein product: CASSLGQGASPLHF.